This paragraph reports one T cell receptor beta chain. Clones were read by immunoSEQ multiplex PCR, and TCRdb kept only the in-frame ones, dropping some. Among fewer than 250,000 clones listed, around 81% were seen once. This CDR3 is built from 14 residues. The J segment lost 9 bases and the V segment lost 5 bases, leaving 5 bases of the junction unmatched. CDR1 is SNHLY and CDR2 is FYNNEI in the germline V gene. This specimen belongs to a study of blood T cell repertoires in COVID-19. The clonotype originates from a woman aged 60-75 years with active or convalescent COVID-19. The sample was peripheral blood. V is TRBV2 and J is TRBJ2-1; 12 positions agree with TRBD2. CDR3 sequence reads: CASSRLAGVAEQFF. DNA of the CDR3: TGTGCCAGCAGTCGACTAGCGGGAGTCGCTGAGCAGTTCTTC.